Given below is one T cell receptor (beta chain) in context. What antigen it recognizes has not been identified. The input lacks base qualities; no much larger clone sits a single base away. This entry belongs to a study of T cells in Graves' hyperthyroidism and ophthalmopathy (dated by TCRdb to between 2018 and 2020). Some background on the complete study: Peripheral blood was sampled at the time of initial diagnosis, prior to any treatment. TCR V-J signatures able to tell the groups apart were searched for in a discovery cohort of 100 patients, of whom 40 to 45 had Graves' ophthalmopathy and 55 to 65 had stable Graves' hyperthyroidism. In about six Graves' hyperthyroidism patients, the study also compared T-cell repertoires from thyroid tissue with T-cell repertoires from blood. The roughly 99 discovery patients were divided at random into training and test sets in a 7:3 ratio. The paper reports TCR Vbeta CDR3 sequencing of approximately 140 peripheral blood samples: 43 ophthalmopathy, about 75 hyperthyroidism and 17 progressor patients. Following sampling, methimazole starting at 30 mg daily was given to hyperthyroidism patients, and high-dose intravenous methylprednisolone was given to ophthalmopathy patients. Prospective prediction of ophthalmopathy was tested in an independent validation cohort of approximately 18 hyperthyroidism patients and roughly 16 patients who later progressed to ophthalmopathy. Findings and caveats that apply to the study as a whole: Ophthalmopathy was separated from stable hyperthyroidism by a 13 V-J signature model, with around 88% sensitivity and about 81% specificity obtained in cross-validation and 80%/75% obtained in testing. In validation, the model predicted progression to ophthalmopathy a median of 6.5 months before onset, with about 70% sensitivity and just under 75% specificity. Most expanded thyroid clonotypes (frequency above 0.001) were also detected in blood, a finding suggesting that blood repertoires may reflect thyroid immune responses. Sample size was not statistically predetermined, and investigators were not blinded to group allocation.

CDR3 length: 15 amino acids, cysteine to phenylalanine. Of the read, only the CDR3 DNA is kept; its 45 bases are in frame from base 1. V sheds 1 base and J sheds 4 bases, leaving 11 bases between their ends. Looking up the germline V gene yields CDR1 MDHEN and CDR2 SYDVKM. Amplification of TCR beta CDR3 regions was carried out from RNA transcripts. For the first round of RT-PCR on the TCR CDR3, the HTBI primer set was used together with the Qiagen OneStep RT-PCR kit. A second multiplex PCR round built the libraries, followed by size selection and purification. Libraries were sequenced paired-end with 100 bp reads on an Illumina HiSeq2000. As for the authors' bioinformatics: SOAPnuke was used to process the raw data, with reads discarded if the reads contained adapters or uncalled bases, had a mean Phred below 15, or lacked an exact constant-primer or identifier match. COPE v1.2.5 was used to merge the high-quality paired reads, and each unique nucleotide sequence was defined as a clonotype. Clonotypes were aligned to IMGT TRBV, TRBD and TRBJ reference segments using MiTCR v1.1. Analysis was restricted to V-J combinations with a frequency above 0.0001, which covered just over 98% of repertoires. A TCS score was defined as the ratio between F50 (clonal expansion) and ExV (chaos), using BLOSUM62-based TCRdist between CDR3 peptides within each V-J. Welch's t-statistics and random forest reduced around 520 V-J features to about 13, which were used in a naive Bayes classifier (R e1071). TCRdb reran the public reads through fastp at Q25 and MiXCR, keeping productive beta chains. Rows merge per CDR3 protein into single entries with the most common DNA and genes. These V and J calls rely on TCRdb rather than the paper's analysis. Counted in this sample were about 130,000 distinct CDR3 sequences; approximately 24% of them appeared once. The ten largest clones capture around two thirds of the sample.

Hyperthyroidism patients were newly diagnosed, with disease duration under 2 months, and aged 18 to 65 years. Exclusion was applied to patients with uncontrolled infections, other autoimmune diseases, pregnancy or lactation. Diagnoses were based on clinical symptoms, serum thyroxine and TRAb, thyroid ultrasound and orbital computed tomography. Blood from progressor patients was collected at the time of first diagnosis with hyperthyroidism, before any ophthalmopathy symptoms had appeared. PBMCs were isolated from about 9.2 ml of fresh peripheral blood by Ficoll-Paque density gradient centrifugation. Progressor patients were first diagnosed with Graves' hyperthyroidism and then developed ophthalmopathy during follow-up. Trizol reagent was used to extract total RNA, and RNA quality was then checked on an Agilent 2100 Bioanalyzer.

Input material: blood. This TCR came from a woman aged 45-59 years with Graves' hyperthyroidism that later progressed to Graves' ophthalmopathy. In this chain, TRBV28 is recombined with TRBJ1-3; the D gene lacks a confident call. The DNA sequence reads TGTGCCAGCAGTTTATTCGCCAGCCTAGGAAACACCATATATTTT. The resulting protein is CASSLFASLGNTIYF.